These 9 T cell receptor beta chains were all obtained from the same sample, sequenced in a study of regulatory T cells in long-lasting Graves disease. Time point meaning: newly diagnosed GD, antithyroid drugs for less than 3 months. The TCR library was made from RNA extracted from PBMCs. With iRepertoire HTBI primers and Arm-PCR of CDR3 regions, TCR beta libraries were built. MiXCR, run by TCRdb on the multiplex PCR reads, gives a single entry per CDR3 protein. The top ten hold 16% of the sample, which has about 470,000 distinct CDR3 sequences, under 15% seen once. The data were also submitted as part of a second study, on T cells in Graves' hyperthyroidism and ophthalmopathy.

Specimen: peripheral blood mononuclear cells (PBMCs), collected at new diagnosis, from a patient treated with antithyroid drugs. Receptors originate from a woman in her thirties with Graves disease.

This chain uses TRBV24-1 with TRBJ1-1, with TRBD1 matching 10 bases. This CDR3 is 14 amino acids long. From germline, CDR1 is KGHDR and CDR2 SFDVKD. V gave up 4 bases and J gave up 8 bases; unmatched junction bases: 6. Written as DNA, the CDR3 is TGTGCCACCAGTGAACCAAGGACAGGGGGAGAAGCTTTCTTT. It codes for CATSEPRTGGEAFF.

This clonotype was seen repeatedly, ten times or more. V usage is TRBV3-1 and J usage is TRBJ2-7; D might be TRBD1 or TRBD2, each matching 5 bases. Germline V gene data show CDR1 as LGHDT and CDR2 as YNNKEL (reference sequence). The CDR3 spans 13 residues. V was clipped by 7 bases and J by 2 bases, with 12 bases between them. CDR3 coding DNA: TGTGCCAGCACCTCGGGGACGACCTACGAGCAGTACTTC. Its protein product is CASTSGTTYEQYF.

The genes are TRBV5-1 and TRBJ1-4, with D uncertain. The CDR3 contains 18 residues. Trimming cost V 7 bases and J 0 bases, with 22 bases left between them. Germline V gives CDR1 SGHRS, CDR2 YFSETQ. As DNA, the CDR3 is TGCGCCAGCGGATTTACACGGCTCGGATCTGCAACTAATGAAAAACTGTTTTTT. Encoded protein: CASGFTRLGSATNEKLFF.

At least ten counts were recorded for this clonotype. The chain links TRBV3-1 to TRBJ2-7; the D gene is possibly TRBD1 (5 bases). Per germline, CDR1 LGHDT and CDR2 YNNKEL (reference sequence). CDR3 size: 13 residues. Between the trimmed V and J ends, which lost 4 bases and 6 bases, there was a span of 13 bases. The CDR3 DNA sequence: TGTGCCAGCAGCCCGCAACAGGTAGGCGAGCAGTACTTC. Translated, it gives CASSPQQVGEQYF.

This clonotype was observed at least ten times. CDR3 nucleotides: TGCGCCAGCAGCCAGGGACTAGCAGAGTACCAAGAGACCCAGTACTTC. Protein sequence: CASSQGLAEYQETQYF. The gene calls are TRBV10-2 and TRBJ2-5; 9 bases agree with TRBD2. Trimming at V came to 6 bases and at J to 0 bases, leaving 8 bases not matched to a gene. There are 16 residues in the CDR3. Germline CDR1 is WSHSY and CDR2 is SAAADI.

This clonotype showed up many times. V gene TRBV12-3 or TRBV12-4 combines with J gene TRBJ2-5, with 10 bases lining up with TRBD1. V shed 3 bases, J shed 5 bases, and the junction held 3 bases outside the gene matches. This CDR3 contains 14 residues. In DNA, the CDR3 is TGTGCCAGCAGTTTGACAGGGGGCGAGGAGACCCAGTACTTC. Translation: CASSLTGGEETQYF.

The chain has TRBV19 and TRBJ1-6, with D unresolved. The CDR3 consists of 14 residues. From germline, CDR1 is LNHDA and CDR2 SQIVND (reference sequence). V was pared by 6 bases and J by 7 bases, with 13 bases between. CDR3 DNA sequence: TGTGCCAGTAGACAAACGTTTGGGAATTCACCCCTCCACTTT. Translating gives CASRQTFGNSPLHF.

This clonotype was counted many times. The rearrangement links TRBV5-1 to TRBJ2-7; D tentatively fits TRBD1 or TRBD2 (5 bases each). V dropped 0 bases and J dropped 2 bases, with 12 bases sitting between them. The CDR3 is 15 amino acids. The germline CDR1 and CDR2 sequences are SGHRS and YFSETQ. In DNA, the CDR3 is TGCGCCAGCAGCTTGGGGCAGGGAGCAACCTACGAGCAGTACTTC. It translates to CASSLGQGATYEQYF.

With regard to this clonotype: The conserved phenylalanine or tryptophan normally closing the CDR3 is absent here, so this likely arose from a read error. Because the CDR3's place on the DNA is in doubt, the DNA is left out and the CDR3 is given as listed by TCRdb. The V gene is TRBV28, the J gene TRBJ2-1; no check of the table's D call, TRBD1, against the DNA was made. The CDR3 has 15 amino acids, counting both end residues. Per the germline V gene, CDR1 is MDHEN and CDR2 is SYDVKM. The CDR3 region is CASSSEGRNTDTQYL.